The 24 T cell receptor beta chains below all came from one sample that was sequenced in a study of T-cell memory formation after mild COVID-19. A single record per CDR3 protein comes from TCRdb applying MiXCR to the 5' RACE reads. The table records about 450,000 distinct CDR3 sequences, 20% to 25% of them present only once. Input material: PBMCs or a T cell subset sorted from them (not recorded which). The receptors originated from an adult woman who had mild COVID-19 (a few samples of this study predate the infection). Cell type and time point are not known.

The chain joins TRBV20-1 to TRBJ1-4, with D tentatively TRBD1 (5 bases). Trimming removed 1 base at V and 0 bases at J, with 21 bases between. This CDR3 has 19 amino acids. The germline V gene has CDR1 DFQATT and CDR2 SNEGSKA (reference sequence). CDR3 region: CSARGLSNRDPSTNEKLFF. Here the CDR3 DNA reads TGCAGTGCTAGAGGGCTTAGCAATAGGGACCCATCAACTAATGAAAAACTGTTTTTT.

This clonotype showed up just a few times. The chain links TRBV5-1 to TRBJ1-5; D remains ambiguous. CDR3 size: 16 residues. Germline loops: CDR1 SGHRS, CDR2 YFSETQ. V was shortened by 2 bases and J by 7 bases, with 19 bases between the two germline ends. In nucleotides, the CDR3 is TGCGCCAGCAGCTTCTTTGGAAGGTGGTATGGGCAGCCCCAGCATTTT. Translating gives CASSFFGRWYGQPQHF. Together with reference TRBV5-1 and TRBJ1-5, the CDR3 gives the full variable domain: KAGVTQTPRYLIKTRGQQVTLSCSPISGHRSVSWYQQTPGQGLQFLFEYFSETQRNKGNFPGRFSGRQFSNSRSEMNVSTLELGDSALYLCASSFFGRWYGQPQHFGDGTRLSIL.

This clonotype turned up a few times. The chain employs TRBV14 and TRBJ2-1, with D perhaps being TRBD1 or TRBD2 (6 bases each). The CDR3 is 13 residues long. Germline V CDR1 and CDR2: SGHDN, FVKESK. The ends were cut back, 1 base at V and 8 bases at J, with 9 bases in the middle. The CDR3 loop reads CASSQAGGHEQFF. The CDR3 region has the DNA TGTGCCAGCAGCCAAGCTGGGGGGCATGAGCAGTTCTTC.

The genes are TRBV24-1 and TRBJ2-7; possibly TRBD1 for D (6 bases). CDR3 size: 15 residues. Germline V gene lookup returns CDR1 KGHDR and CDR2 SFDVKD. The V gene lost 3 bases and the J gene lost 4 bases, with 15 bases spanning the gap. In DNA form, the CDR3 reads TGTGCCACCAGTGATCTAAGTGGGGGCTATTACGAGCAGTACTTC. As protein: CATSDLSGGYYEQYF.

The DNA of the CDR3 is TGCAGTGCTAGTAGAATAAAGCCGGGACTGAACACCGGGGAGCTGTTTTTT. This sequence encodes CSASRIKPGLNTGELFF. V and J are TRBV20-1 and TRBJ2-2; D possibly corresponds to TRBD2 (6 bases). CDR1 is DFQATT, CDR2 SNEGSKA, per germline (reference sequence). The CDR3 is 17 residues long. V dropped 3 bases and J dropped 1 base, with 18 bases sitting between them.

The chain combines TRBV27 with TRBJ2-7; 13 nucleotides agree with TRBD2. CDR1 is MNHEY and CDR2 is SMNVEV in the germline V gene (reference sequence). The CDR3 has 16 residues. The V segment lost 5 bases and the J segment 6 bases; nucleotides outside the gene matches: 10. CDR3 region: CASSPQTSGRIGEQYF. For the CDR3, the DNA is TGTGCCAGCAGTCCACAGACTAGCGGGAGGATTGGCGAGCAGTACTTC.

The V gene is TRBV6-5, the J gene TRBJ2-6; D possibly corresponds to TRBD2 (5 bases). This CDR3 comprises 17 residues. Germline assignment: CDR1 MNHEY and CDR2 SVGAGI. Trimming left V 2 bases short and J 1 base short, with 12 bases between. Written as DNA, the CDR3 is TGTGCCAGCAGTTACCGCCCTGGACTGTCTGGGGCCAACGTCCTGACTTTC. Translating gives CASSYRPGLSGANVLTF.

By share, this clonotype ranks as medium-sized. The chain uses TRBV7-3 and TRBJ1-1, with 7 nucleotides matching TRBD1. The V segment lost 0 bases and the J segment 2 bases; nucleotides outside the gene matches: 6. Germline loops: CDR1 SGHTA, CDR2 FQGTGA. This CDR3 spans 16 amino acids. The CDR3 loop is CASSLTPTGRNTEAFF. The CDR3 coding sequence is TGTGCCAGCAGCTTAACACCGACAGGGCGTAACACTGAAGCTTTCTTT.

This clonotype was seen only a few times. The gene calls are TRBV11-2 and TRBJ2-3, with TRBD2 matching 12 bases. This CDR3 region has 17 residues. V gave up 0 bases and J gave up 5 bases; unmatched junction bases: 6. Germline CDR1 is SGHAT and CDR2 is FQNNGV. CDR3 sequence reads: CASSLEPSGRAKDTQYF. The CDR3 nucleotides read TGTGCCAGCAGCTTAGAACCTAGCGGGAGGGCCAAAGATACGCAGTATTTT.

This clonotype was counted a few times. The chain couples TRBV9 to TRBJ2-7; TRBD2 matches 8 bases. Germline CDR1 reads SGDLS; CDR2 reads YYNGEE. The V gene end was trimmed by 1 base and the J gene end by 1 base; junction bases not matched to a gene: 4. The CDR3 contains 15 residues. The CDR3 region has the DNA TGTGCCAGCAGCGTATCTAGCGGGCTTTCCTACGAGCAGTACTTC. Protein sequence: CASSVSSGLSYEQYF. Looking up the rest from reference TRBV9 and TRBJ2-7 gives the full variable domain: DSGVTQTPKHLITATGQRVTLRCSPRSGDLSVYWYQQSLDQGLQFLIQYYNGEERAKGNILERFSAQQFPDLHSELNLSSLELGDSALYFCASSVSSGLSYEQYFGPGTRLTVT.

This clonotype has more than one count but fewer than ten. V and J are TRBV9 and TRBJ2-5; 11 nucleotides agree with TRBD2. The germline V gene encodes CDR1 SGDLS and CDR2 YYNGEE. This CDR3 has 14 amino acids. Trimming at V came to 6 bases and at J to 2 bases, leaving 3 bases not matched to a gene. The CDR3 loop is CASTSGGPQETQYF. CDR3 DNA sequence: TGTGCCAGCACTAGCGGGGGGCCTCAAGAGACCCAGTACTTC. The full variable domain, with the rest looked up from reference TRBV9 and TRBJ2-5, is DSGVTQTPKHLITATGQRVTLRCSPRSGDLSVYWYQQSLDQGLQFLIQYYNGEERAKGNILERFSAQQFPDLHSELNLSSLELGDSALYFCASTSGGPQETQYFGPGTRLLVL.

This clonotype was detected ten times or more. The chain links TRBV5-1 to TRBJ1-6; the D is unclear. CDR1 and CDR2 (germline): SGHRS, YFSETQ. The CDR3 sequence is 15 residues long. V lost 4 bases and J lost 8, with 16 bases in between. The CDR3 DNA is TGCGCCAGCAGCCCCGGCCTTCGAAGCGATTCACCCCTCCACTTT. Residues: CASSPGLRSDSPLHF.

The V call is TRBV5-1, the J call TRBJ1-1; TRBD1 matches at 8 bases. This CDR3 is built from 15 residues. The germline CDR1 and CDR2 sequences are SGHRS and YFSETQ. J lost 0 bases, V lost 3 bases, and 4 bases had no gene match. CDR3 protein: CASSWRDRMNTEAFF. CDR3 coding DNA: TGCGCCAGCAGCTGGAGGGACAGGATGAACACTGAAGCTTTCTTT.

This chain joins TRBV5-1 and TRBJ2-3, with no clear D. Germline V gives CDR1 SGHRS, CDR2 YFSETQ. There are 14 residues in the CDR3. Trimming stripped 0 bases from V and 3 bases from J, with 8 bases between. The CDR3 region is CASSLGPETDTQYF. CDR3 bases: TGCGCCAGCAGCTTGGGACCCGAGACAGATACGCAGTATTTT.

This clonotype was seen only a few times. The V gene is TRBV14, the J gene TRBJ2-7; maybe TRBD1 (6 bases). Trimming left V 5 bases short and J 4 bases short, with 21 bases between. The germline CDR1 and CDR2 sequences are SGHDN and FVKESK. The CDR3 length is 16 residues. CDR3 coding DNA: TGTGCCAGCAGCAGCCAGAGGCAGGGGAATCGTTACGAGCAGTACTTC. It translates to CASSSQRQGNRYEQYF. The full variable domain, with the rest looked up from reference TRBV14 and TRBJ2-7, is EAGVTQFPSHSVIEKGQTVTLRCDPISGHDNLYWYRRVMGKEIKFLLHFVKESKQDESGMPNNRFLAERTGGTYSTLKVQPAELEDSGVYFCASSSQRQGNRYEQYFGPGTRLTVT.

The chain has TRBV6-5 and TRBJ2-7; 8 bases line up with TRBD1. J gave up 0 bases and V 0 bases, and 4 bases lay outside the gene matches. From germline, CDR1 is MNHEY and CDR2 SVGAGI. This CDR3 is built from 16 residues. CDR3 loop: CASSYSDRDSSYEQYF. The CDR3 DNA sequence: TGTGCCAGCAGTTACTCGGACAGGGATAGCTCCTACGAGCAGTACTTC.

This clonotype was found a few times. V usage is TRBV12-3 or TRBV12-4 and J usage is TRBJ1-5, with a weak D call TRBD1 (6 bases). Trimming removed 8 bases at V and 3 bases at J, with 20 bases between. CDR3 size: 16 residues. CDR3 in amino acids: CASRLGDTITNQPQHF. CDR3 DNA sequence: TGTGCCAGCCGCTTAGGGGACACCATTACCAATCAGCCCCAGCATTTT.

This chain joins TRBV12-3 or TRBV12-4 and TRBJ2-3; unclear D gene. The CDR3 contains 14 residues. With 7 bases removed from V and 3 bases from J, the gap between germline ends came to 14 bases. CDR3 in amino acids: CASTLRSRTDTQYF. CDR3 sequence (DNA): TGTGCCAGCACCCTGAGGTCACGGACAGATACGCAGTATTTT.

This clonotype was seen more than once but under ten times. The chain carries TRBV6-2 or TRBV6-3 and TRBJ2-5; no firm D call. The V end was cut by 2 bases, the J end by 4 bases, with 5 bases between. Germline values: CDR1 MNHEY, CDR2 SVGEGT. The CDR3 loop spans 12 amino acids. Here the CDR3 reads CASSYPPETQYF. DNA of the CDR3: TGTGCCAGCAGTTACCCTCCAGAGACCCAGTACTTC.

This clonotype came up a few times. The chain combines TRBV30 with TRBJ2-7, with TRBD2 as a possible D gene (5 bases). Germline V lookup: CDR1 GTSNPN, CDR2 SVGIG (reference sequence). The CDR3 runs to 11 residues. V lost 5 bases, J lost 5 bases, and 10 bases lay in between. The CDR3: CAWAGVNEQYF. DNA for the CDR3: TGTGCCTGGGCCGGGGTCAACGAGCAGTACTTC.

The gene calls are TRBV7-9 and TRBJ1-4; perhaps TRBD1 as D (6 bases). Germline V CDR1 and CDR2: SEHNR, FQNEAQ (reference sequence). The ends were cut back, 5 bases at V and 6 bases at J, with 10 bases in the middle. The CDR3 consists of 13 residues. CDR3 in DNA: TGTGCCAGCAGCCCACAGGGCGATGAAAAACTGTTTTTT. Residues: CASSPQGDEKLFF. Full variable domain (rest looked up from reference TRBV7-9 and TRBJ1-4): DTGVSQNPRHKITKRGQNVTFRCDPISEHNRLYWYRQTLGQGPEFLTYFQNEAQLEKSRLLSDRFSAERPKGSFSTLEIQRTEQGDSAMYLCASSPQGDEKLFFGSGTQLSVL.

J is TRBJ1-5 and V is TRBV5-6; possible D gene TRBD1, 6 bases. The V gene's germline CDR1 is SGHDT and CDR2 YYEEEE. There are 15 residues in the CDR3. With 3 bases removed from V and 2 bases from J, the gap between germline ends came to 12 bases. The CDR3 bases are TGTGCCAGCAGCTCGGGGGGGCTTGGCAATCAGCCCCAGCATTTT. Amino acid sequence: CASSSGGLGNQPQHF.

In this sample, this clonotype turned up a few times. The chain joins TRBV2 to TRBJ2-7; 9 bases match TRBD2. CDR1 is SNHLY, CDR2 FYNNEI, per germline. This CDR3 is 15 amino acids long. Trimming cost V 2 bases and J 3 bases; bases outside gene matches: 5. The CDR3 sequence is CASSEMAGGIYEQYF. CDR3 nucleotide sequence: TGTGCCAGCAGTGAAATGGCGGGGGGGATCTACGAGCAGTACTTC.

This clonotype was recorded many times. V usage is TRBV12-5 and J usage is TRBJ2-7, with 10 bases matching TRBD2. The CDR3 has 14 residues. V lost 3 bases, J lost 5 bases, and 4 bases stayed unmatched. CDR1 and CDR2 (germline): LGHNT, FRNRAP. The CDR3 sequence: CASGFSGRKHEQYF. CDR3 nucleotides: TGTGCTAGTGGTTTTAGCGGGAGGAAGCACGAGCAGTACTTC.